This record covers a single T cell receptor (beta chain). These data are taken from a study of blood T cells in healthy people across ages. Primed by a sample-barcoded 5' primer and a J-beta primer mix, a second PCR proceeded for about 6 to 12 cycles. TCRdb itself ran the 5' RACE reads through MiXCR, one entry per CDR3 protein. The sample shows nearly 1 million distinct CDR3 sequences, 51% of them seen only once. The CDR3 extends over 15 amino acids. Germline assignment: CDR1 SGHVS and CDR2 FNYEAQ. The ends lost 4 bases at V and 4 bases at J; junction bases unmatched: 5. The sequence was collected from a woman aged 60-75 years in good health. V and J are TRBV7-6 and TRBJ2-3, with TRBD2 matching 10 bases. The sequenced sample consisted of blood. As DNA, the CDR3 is TGTGCCAGCAGCTCCGCAGCGGGAGGGTCAGATACGCAGTATTTT. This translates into CASSSAAGGSDTQYF.